This T cell receptor beta chain was captured by sequencing in a study of T-cell memory formation after mild COVID-19. This clonotype was seen more than once but under ten times. Germline V CDR1 and CDR2: SGHDT, YYEEEE. Losses at the gene ends were 3 bases for V and 5 bases for J; bases not matched to a gene: 7. The CDR3 is 15 residues long. The 5'RACE method, run with constant-segment primers, produced TCR alpha and TCR beta cDNA libraries (carrying sample barcodes and UMIs). One entry per CDR3 protein results from TCRdb running MiXCR on the 5' RACE reads. The top ten clones hold 22% of a sample with hundreds of thousands of distinct CDR3 sequences, roughly 15% of them seen once.

The sample consisted of PBMCs or a T cell subset sorted from them (not recorded which). The chain uses TRBV5-6 and TRBJ2-5; 10 bases are a match to TRBD1. This sequence was found in a man aged 18 to 30 who had mild COVID-19 (a few samples of this study predate the infection). Cell type and time point are not known. The CDR3, as DNA: TGTGCCAGCAGCTCGGGGACAGGGGCGATTGAGACCCAGTACTTC. Its protein is CASSSGTGAIETQYF.